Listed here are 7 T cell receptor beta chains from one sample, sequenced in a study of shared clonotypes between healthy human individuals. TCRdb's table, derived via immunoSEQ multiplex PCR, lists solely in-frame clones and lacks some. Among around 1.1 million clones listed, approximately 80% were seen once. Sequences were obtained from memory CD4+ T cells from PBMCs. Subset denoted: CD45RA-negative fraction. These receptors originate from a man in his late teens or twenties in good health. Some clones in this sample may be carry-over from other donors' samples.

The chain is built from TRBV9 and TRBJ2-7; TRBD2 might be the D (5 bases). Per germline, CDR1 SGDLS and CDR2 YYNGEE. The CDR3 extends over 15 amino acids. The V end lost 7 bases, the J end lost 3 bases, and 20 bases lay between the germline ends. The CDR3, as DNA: TGTGCCAGCGGATATCCGGAAGCGGACCTCTACGAGCAGTACTTC. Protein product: CASGYPEADLYEQYF.

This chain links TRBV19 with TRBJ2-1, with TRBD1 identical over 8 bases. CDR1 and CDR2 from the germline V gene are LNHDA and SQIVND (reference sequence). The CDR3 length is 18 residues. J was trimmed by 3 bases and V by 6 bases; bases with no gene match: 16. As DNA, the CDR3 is TGTGCCAGTAGGGACAGGGTCTCTGTAAAAGTGGGCTACAATGAGCAGTTCTTC. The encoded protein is CASRDRVSVKVGYNEQFF.

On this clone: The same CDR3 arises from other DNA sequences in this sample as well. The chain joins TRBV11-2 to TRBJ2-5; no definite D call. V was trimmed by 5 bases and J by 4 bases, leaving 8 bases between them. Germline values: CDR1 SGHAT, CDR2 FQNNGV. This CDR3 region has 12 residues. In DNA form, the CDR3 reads TGTGCCAGCAGCCCCCAGAGAGAGACCCAGTACTTC. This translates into CASSPQRETQYF.

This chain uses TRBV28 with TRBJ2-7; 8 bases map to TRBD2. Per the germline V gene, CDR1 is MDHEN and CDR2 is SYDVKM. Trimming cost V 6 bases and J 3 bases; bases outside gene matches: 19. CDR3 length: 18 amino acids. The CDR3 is CASSVPLPGRAFGYEQYF. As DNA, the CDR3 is TGTGCCAGCAGCGTTCCCCTCCCCGGGAGGGCCTTCGGCTACGAGCAGTACTTC.

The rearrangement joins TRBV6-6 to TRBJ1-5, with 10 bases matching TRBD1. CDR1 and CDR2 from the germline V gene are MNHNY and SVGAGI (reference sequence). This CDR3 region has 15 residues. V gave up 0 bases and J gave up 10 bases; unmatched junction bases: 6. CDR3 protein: CASSYSDRGIPPQHF. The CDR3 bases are TGTGCCAGCAGTTACTCGGACAGGGGGATCCCTCCCCAGCATTTT.

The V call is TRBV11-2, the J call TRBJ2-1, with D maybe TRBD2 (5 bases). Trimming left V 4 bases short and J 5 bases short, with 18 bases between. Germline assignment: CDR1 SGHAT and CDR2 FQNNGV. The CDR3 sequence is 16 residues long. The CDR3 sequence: CASSSNRTGINNEQFF. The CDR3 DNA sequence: TGTGCCAGCAGCTCAAATCGGACTGGTATAAACAATGAGCAGTTCTTC. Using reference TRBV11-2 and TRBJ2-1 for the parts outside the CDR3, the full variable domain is EAGVAQSPRYKIIEKRQSVAFWCNPISGHATLYWYQQILGQGPKLLIQFQNNGVVDDSQLPKDRFSAERLKGVDSTLKIQPAKLEDSAVYLCASSSNRTGINNEQFFGPGTRLTVL.

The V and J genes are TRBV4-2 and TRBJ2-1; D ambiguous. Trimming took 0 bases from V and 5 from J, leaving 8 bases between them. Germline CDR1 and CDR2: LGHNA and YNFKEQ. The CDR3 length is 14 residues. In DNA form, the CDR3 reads TGTGCCAGCAGCCAAGAGGGTAATAACAATGAGCAGTTCTTC. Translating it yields CASSQEGNNNEQFF.